Listed below are T cell receptor beta chains from one sample, sequenced in a study of blood T cells in healthy people across ages. TCRdb processed the 5' RACE reads anew with MiXCR; each CDR3 protein has one entry. The sample shows over 500,000 distinct CDR3 sequences, about 51% of them seen only once. What was sequenced was blood. Receptor source: a woman older than 75 in good health. CDR3s include the opening cysteine and the closing phenylalanine or tryptophan. D genes are given only for firm matches. Where a row states a size, it is once, few, many or the class of an expanded clone; other rows omit it.

v_call: TRBV28; clone_size: .; d_call: .; j_call: TRBJ2-1; cdr3_aa: CASSSGTGRGRNEQFF; cdr3_nt: TGTGCCAGCAGTTCCGGTACAGGTAGAGGGAGGAATGAGCAGTTCTTC
v_call: TRBV27; clone_size: .; d_call: TRBD2; j_call: TRBJ2-7; cdr3_aa: CASSPRTSGYSSYEQYF; cdr3_nt: TGTGCCAGCAGTCCCCGGACTAGCGGCTATAGCTCCTACGAGCAGTACTTC
v_call: TRBV6-5; clone_size: .; d_call: TRBD1; j_call: TRBJ2-7; cdr3_aa: CASSWGQGYNEQYF; cdr3_nt: TGTGCCAGCAGTTGGGGACAGGGCTACAACGAGCAGTACTTC
v_call: TRBV20-1; clone_size: few; d_call: TRBD1; j_call: TRBJ1-6; cdr3_aa: CSARDWSTGNNSPLHF; cdr3_nt: TGCAGTGCTAGAGATTGGTCGACAGGGAATAATTCACCCCTCCACTTT
v_call: TRBV2; clone_size: few; d_call: TRBD1; j_call: TRBJ2-4; cdr3_aa: CASTTGGKNIQYF; cdr3_nt: TGTGCCAGCACTACAGGGGGCAAAAACATTCAGTACTTC
v_call: TRBV10-3; clone_size: .; d_call: TRBD2; j_call: TRBJ2-3; cdr3_aa: CAISALAGSTDTQYF; cdr3_nt: TGTGCCATCAGTGCGCTAGCGGGAAGCACAGATACGCAGTATTTT
v_call: TRBV9; clone_size: once; d_call: TRBD2; j_call: TRBJ2-3; cdr3_aa: CASSVGLAGTDTQYF; cdr3_nt: TGTGCCAGCAGCGTAGGACTAGCGGGCACAGATACGCAGTATTTT
v_call: TRBV7-2; clone_size: .; d_call: .; j_call: TRBJ2-1; cdr3_aa: CASSVQRGEQFF; cdr3_nt: TGTGCCAGCAGCGTTCAAAGGGGTGAGCAGTTCTTC
v_call: TRBV25-1; clone_size: .; d_call: TRBD2; j_call: TRBJ2-1; cdr3_aa: CASSPSGNSLNGQFF; cdr3_nt: TGTGCCAGCAGTCCAAGCGGGAACTCTCTAAATGGGCAGTTCTTC
v_call: TRBV18; clone_size: many; d_call: .; j_call: TRBJ2-3; cdr3_aa: CASSPVVGTDTQYF; cdr3_nt: TGTGCCAGCTCCCCGGTCGTGGGCACAGATACGCAGTATTTT
v_call: TRBV27; clone_size: .; d_call: .; j_call: TRBJ1-5; cdr3_aa: CASSPASRNSNQPQHF; cdr3_nt: TGTGCCAGCAGTCCCGCTTCGAGAAACAGCAATCAGCCCCAGCATTTT
v_call: TRBV18; clone_size: many; d_call: .; j_call: TRBJ2-7; cdr3_aa: CASSPLTSSHEQYF; cdr3_nt: TGTGCCAGCTCACCACTAACTAGTAGCCACGAGCAGTACTTC
v_call: TRBV20-1; clone_size: many; d_call: TRBD2; j_call: TRBJ2-1; cdr3_aa: CSSGTTYNEQFF; cdr3_nt: TGCAGCTCCGGGACTACCTACAATGAGCAGTTCTTC
v_call: TRBV3-1; clone_size: .; d_call: TRBD1; j_call: TRBJ2-3; cdr3_aa: CASSPRDRALYF; cdr3_nt: TGTGCCAGCAGCCCCCGGGACAGGGCTTTGTATTTT
v_call: TRBV18; clone_size: .; d_call: .; j_call: TRBJ2-1; cdr3_aa: CASSPGYNGQFF; cdr3_nt: TGTGCCAGCTCACCAGGGTACAATGGGCAGTTCTTC